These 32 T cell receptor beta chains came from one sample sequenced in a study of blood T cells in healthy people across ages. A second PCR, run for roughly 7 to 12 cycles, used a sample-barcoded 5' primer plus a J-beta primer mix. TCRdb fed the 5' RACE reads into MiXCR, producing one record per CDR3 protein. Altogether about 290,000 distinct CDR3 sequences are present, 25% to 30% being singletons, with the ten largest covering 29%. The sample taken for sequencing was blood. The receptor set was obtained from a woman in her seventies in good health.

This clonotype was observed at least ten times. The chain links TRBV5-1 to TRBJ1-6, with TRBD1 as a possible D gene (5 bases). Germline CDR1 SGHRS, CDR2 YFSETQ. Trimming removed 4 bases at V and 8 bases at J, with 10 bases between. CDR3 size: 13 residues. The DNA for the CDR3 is TGCGCCAGCAGCACTGGGACGGATTCACCCCTCCACTTT. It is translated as CASSTGTDSPLHF.

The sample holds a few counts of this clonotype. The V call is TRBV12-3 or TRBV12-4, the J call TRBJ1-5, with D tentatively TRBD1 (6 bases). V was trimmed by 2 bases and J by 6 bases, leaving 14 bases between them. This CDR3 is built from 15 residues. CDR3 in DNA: TGTGCCAGCAGTTTATTGGGGGCCTCGGGTCAGCCCCAGCATTTT. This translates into CASSLLGASGQPQHF.

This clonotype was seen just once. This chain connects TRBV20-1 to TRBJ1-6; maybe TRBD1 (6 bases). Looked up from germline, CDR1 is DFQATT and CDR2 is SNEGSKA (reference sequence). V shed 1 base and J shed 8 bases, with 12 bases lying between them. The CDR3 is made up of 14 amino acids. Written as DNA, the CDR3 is TGCAGTGCTAGAGTTTCGAGGGGGTATTCACCCCTCCACTTT. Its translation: CSARVSRGYSPLHF.

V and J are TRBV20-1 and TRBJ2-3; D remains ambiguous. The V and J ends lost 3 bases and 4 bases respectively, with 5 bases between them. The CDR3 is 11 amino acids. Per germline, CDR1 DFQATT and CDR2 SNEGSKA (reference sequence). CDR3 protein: CSASSPDTQYF. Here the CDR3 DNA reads TGCAGTGCTAGTTCTCCAGATACGCAGTATTTT.

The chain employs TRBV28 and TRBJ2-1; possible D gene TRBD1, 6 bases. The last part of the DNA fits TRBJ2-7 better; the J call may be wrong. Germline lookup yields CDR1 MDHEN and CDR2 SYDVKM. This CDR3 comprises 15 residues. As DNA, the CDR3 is TGTGCCAGCAGTTTAAGTTTGGGGGCGGGTTACGAGCAGTACTTC. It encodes CASSLSLGAGYEQYF.

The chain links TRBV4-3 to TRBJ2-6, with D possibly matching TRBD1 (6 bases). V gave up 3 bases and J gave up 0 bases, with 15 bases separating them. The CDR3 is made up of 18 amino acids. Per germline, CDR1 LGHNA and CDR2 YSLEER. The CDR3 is CASSHHRALSSGANVLTF. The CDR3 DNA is TGCGCCAGCAGCCACCACAGGGCCCTTTCCTCTGGGGCCAACGTCCTGACTTTC.

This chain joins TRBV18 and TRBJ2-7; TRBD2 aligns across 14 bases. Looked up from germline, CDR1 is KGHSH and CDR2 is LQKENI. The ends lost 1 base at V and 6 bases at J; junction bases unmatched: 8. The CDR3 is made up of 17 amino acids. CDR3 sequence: CASSPRLAGGPGAEQYF. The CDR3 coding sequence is TGTGCCAGCTCACCACGACTAGCGGGAGGGCCGGGTGCCGAGCAGTACTTC.

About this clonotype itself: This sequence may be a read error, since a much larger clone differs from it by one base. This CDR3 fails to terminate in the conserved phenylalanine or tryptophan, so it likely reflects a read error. This CDR3 is CSVEDTKGNEQFL. DNA of the CDR3: TGCAGCGTTGAAGACACAAAAGGCAATGAGCAGTTCCTC. V usage is TRBV29-1 and J usage is TRBJ2-1, with D uncertain. The CDR3 has 13 residues. The ends were cut back, 0 bases at V and 6 bases at J, with 9 bases in the middle. Germline-derived CDR1 and CDR2 are SQVTM and ANQGSEA.

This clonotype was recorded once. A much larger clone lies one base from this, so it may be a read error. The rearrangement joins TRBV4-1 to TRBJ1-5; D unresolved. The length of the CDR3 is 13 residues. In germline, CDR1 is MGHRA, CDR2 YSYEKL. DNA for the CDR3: TGCGCCGGCAGCCTGGAGATCGATCAGCCCCAGCATTTT. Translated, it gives CAGSLEIDQPQHF.

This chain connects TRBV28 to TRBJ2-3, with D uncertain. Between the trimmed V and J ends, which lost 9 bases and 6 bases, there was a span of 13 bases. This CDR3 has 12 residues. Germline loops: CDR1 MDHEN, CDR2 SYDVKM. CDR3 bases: TGTGCCAGTGGCTTGGGGTTGGATACGCAGTATTTT. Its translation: CASGLGLDTQYF.

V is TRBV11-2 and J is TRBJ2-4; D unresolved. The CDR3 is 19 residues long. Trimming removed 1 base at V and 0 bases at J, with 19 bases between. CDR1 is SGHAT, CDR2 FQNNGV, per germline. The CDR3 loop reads CASSLVLGGRTLAKNIQYF. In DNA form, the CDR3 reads TGTGCCAGCAGCTTAGTATTAGGTGGCAGGACCCTAGCCAAAAACATTCAGTACTTC.

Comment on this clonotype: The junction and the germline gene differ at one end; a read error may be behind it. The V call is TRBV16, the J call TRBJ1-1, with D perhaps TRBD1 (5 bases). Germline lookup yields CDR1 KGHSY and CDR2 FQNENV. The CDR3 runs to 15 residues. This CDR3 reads CVSSQGGASSTEAFF. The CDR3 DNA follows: TGTGTCAGCAGCCAAGGAGGGGCCTCCTCCACTGAAGCTTTCTTT. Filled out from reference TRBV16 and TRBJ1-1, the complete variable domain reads GEEVAQTPKHLVRGEGQKAKLYCAPIKGHSYVFWYQQVLKNEFKFLISFQNENVFDETGMPKERFSAKCLPNSPCSLEIQATKLEDSAVYFCVSSQGGASSTEAFFGQGTRLTVV.

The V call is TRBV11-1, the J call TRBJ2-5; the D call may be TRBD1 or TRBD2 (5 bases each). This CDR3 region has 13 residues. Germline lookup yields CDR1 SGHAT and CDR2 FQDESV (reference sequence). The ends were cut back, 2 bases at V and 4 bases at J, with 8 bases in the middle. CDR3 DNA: TGTGCCAGCAGCTTAAAGGGACCAGAGACCCAGTACTTC. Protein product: CASSLKGPETQYF.

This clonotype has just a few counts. CDR3 sequence reads: CASSPYGTYNSPLHF. The CDR3 DNA sequence: TGTGCCAGCAGTCCCTACGGCACCTATAATTCACCCCTCCACTTT. The V and J genes are TRBV12-3 or TRBV12-4 and TRBJ1-6; D is unclear. CDR3 size: 15 residues. V lost 5 bases, J lost 2 bases, and 10 bases lay in between.

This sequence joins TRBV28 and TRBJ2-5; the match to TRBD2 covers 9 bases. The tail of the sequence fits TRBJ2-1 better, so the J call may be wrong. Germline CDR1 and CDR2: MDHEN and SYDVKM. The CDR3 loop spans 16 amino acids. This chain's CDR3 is CASTEYGSGRSHEQFF. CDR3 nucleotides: TGTGCCAGCACCGAGTACGGGAGCGGGAGGAGCCATGAGCAGTTCTTC.

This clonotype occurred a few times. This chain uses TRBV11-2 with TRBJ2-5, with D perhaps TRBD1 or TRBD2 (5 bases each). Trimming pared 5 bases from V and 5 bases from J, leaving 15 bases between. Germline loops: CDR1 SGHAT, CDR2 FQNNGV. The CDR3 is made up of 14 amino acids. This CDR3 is CASSLGGPGETQYF. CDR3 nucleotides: TGTGCCAGCAGCCTGGGCGGGCCAGGGGAGACCCAGTACTTC. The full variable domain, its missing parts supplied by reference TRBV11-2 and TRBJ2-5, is EAGVAQSPRYKIIEKRQSVAFWCNPISGHATLYWYQQILGQGPKLLIQFQNNGVVDDSQLPKDRFSAERLKGVDSTLKIQPAKLEDSAVYLCASSLGGPGETQYFGPGTRLLVL.

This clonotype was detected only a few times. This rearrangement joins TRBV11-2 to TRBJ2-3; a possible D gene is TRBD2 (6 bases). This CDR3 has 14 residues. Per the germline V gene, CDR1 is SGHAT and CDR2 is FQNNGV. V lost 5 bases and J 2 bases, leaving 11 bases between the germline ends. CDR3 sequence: CASSPGGLTDTQYF. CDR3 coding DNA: TGTGCCAGCAGCCCCGGGGGTCTCACAGATACGCAGTATTTT. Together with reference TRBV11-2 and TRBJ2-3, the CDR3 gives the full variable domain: EAGVAQSPRYKIIEKRQSVAFWCNPISGHATLYWYQQILGQGPKLLIQFQNNGVVDDSQLPKDRFSAERLKGVDSTLKIQPAKLEDSAVYLCASSPGGLTDTQYFGPGTRLTVL.

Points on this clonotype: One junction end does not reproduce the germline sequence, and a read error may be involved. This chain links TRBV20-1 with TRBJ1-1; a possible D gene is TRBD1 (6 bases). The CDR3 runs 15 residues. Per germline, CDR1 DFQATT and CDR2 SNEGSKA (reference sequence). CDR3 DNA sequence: TGCAGTGCTAGACAGAACAGGGTTTTGAACACTGAAGCTCTCTTT. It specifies CSARQNRVLNTEALF.

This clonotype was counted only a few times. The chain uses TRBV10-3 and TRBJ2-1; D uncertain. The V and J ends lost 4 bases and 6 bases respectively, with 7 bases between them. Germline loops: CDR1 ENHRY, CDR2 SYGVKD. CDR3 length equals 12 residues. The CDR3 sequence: CAISGVGNEQFF. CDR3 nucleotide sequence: TGTGCCATCAGTGGTGTGGGCAATGAGCAGTTCTTC.

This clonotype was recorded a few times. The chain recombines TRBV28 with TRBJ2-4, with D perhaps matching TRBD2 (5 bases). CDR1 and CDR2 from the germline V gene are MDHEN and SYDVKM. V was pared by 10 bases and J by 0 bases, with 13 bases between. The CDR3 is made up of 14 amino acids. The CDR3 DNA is TGTGCCACCCTAGCACCGATAGCCAAAAACATTCAGTACTTC. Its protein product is CATLAPIAKNIQYF.

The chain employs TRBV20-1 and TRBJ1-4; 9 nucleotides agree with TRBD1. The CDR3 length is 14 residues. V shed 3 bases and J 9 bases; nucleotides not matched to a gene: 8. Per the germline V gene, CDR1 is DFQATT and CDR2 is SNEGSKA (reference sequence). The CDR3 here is CSARGQGDLKKLFF. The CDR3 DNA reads TGCAGTGCTAGGGGACAGGGAGATTTGAAAAAACTGTTTTTT.

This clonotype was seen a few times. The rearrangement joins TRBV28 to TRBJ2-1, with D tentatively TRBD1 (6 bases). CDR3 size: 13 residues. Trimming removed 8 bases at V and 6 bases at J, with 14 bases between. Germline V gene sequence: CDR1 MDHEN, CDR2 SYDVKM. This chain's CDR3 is CASSPGHINEQFF. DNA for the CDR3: TGTGCCAGCTCACCGGGACACATCAATGAGCAGTTCTTC.

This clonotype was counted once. CDR3 loop: CASSAQGLAGYEQYF. The CDR3 DNA is TGTGCCAGCAGCGCGCAAGGACTAGCCGGCTACGAGCAGTACTTC. J is TRBJ2-7 and V is TRBV7-2; 8 positions agree with TRBD2. The CDR3 is 15 residues long. CDR1 and CDR2 (germline): SGHTA, FQGNSA. Trimming cost V 5 bases and J 3 bases; bases outside gene matches: 9.

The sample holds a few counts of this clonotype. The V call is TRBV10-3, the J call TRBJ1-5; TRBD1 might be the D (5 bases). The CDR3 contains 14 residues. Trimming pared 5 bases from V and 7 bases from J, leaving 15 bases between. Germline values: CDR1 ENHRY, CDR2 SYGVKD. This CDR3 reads CAISMTGGEQPQHF. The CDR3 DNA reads TGTGCCATCAGTATGACGGGGGGAGAACAGCCCCAGCATTTT.

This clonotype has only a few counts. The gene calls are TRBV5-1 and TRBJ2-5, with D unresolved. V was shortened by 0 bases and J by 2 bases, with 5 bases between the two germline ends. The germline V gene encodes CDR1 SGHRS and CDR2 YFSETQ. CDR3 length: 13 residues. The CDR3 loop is CASSLALQETQYF. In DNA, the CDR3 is TGCGCCAGCAGCTTGGCCCTACAAGAGACCCAGTACTTC.

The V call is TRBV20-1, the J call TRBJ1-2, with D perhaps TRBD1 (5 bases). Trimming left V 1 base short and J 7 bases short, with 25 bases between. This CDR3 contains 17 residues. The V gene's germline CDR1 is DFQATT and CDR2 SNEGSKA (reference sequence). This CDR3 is CSARGLPGQQGISGYTF. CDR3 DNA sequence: TGCAGTGCTAGAGGACTACCGGGGCAGCAAGGGATTAGTGGCTACACCTTC.

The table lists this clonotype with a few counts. CDR3 DNA sequence: TGTGCCAGCAGTGTATCAGCGGGAGGGTTCCATGAGCAGTTCTTC. It specifies CASSVSAGGFHEQFF. The chain recombines TRBV6-1 with TRBJ2-5, with 10 bases fitting TRBD2. TRBJ2-1 matches the DNA end more closely, so the J call is doubtful. The germline CDR1 and CDR2 sequences are MNHNS and SASEGT. This CDR3 is 15 amino acids long.

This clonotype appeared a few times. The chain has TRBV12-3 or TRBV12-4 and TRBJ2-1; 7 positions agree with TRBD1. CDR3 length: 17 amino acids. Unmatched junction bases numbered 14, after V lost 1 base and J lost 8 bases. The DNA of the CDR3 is TGTGCCAGCAGTTTAGGTGTTTCGGCAGGGGGAAGAGATGAGCAGTTCTTC. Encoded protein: CASSLGVSAGGRDEQFF.

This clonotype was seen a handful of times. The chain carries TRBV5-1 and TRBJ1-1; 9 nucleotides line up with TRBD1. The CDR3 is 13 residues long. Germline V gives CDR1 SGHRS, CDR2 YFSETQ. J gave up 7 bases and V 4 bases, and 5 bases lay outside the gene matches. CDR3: CASSPGQGFEAFF. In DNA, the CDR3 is TGCGCCAGCAGCCCCGGACAGGGGTTTGAAGCTTTCTTT.

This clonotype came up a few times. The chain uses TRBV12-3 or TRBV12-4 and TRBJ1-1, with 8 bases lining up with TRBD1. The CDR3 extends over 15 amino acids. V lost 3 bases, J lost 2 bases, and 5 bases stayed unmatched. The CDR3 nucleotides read TGTGCCAGCAGTTTTATGGACAGGGCAAACACTGAAGCTTTCTTT. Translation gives CASSFMDRANTEAFF.

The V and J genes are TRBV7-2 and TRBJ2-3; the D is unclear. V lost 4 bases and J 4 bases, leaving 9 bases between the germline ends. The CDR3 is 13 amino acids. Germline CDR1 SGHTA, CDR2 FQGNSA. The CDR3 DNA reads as TGTGCCAGCAGCTCGGATAGATCAGATACGCAGTATTTT. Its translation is CASSSDRSDTQYF.

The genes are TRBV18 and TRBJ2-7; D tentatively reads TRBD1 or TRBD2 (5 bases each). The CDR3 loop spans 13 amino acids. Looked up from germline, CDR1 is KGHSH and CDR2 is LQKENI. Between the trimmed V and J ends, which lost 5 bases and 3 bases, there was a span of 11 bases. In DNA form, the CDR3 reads TGTGCCAGCTCATACCGGGACGGCTACGAGCAGTACTTC. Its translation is CASSYRDGYEQYF.